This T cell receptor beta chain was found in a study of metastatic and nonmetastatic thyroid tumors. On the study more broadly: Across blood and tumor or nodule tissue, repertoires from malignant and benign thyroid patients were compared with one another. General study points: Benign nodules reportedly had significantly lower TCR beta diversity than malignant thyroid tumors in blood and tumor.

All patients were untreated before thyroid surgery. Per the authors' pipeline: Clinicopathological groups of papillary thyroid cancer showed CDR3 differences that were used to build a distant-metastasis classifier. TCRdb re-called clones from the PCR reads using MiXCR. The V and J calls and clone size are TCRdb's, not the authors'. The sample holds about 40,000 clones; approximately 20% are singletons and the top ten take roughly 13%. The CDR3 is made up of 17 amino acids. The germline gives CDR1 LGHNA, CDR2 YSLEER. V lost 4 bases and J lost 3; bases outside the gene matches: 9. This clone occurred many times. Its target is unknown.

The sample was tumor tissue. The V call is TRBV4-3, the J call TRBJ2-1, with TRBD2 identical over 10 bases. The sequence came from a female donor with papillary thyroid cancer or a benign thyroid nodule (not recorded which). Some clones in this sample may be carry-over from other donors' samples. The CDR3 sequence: CASSLGLAPNSYNEQFF. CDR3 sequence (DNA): TGCGCCAGCAGCCTGGGACTAGCGCCGAACAGCTACAATGAGCAGTTCTTC.